The entry that follows covers one T cell receptor beta chain sequence. It has no known antigen specificity. Nothing much larger sits one base from this clone, and base qualities are not available. Libraries came from the immunoSEQ multiplex PCR assay. A mixture of 60 forward primers for TCR Vbeta segments and 13 reverse primers for TCR Jbeta segments was used in the multiplex PCR. Amplification of the CDR3 region of rearranged TCR beta genes was performed with a multiplex PCR assay on genomic DNA. Amplified TCR beta libraries were sequenced as 87-base-pair reads on the Illumina HiSeq System. The authors' pipeline ran thus. Across the 670 or so repertoires, a later analysis counted 78 million or so unique TCR beta chains, 9.5 million to 12 million of which were shared by at least two donors. A nearest-neighbor algorithm error-corrected the raw reads and collapsed the reads into unique sequences, merging closely related sequences to remove PCR and sequencing errors. V, D and J gene segments were assigned by aligning CDR3 sequences to IMGT reference sequences. Each retained sequence needed at least a six-nucleotide match to both a V gene segment and a J gene segment. Rearrangements were classified as productive when the CDR3 lacked stop codons and remained in frame with V and J, and all other rearrangements were classified as non-productive. Following IMGT convention, CDR3 was defined as the stretch from the second conserved V-encoded cysteine to the conserved J-encoded phenylalanine. In an earlier analysis of around 570 of the donors, sequences lacking an unambiguous match to a single V gene segment were excluded. In an earlier analysis of about 590 of the donors, a V segment was called functional when productive rearrangements were above 56.7%, and segregating when the standard deviation between donors exceeded 5%. To diagnose cytomegalovirus status from the catalog of TCR beta chain sequences, a statistical classification framework was built. In a later analysis, TCR nucleotide sequences were compared against IMGT/GENE-DB human TR gene sequences so that V and J genes could be assigned. The TCRdist pipeline was used in a later analysis to assign CDR3 sequences and most-parsimonious VDJ recombination scenarios. In a later analysis, each TCR beta chain was defined by its CDR3 amino acid sequence together with its V-gene family, and reads without a unique V-gene family were excluded. To address suspected cross-contamination and a sequencing artifact, a later analysis removed 592 highly shared, low-generation-probability nucleotide sequences. For each public chain, a later analysis derived a clonal expansion index from normalized ranks of inferred template counts within each repertoire. A later analysis computed generation probabilities with a VDJ recombination model fitted to out-of-frame rearrangements, and checked the results against IGoR. In a later analysis, TCR-TCR, TCR-HLA and TCR-CMV co-occurrence was scored with hypergeometric tests, and a repertoire-size bias correction was applied to TCR pairs. A later analysis estimated false discovery rates by permuting HLA or CMV assignments 20 times. In a later analysis, co-occurring TCRs were grouped using DBSCAN, with TCRdist sequence similarity added in when clustering inside HLA-allele-positive subsets. Co-occurrence clustering excluded repertoires with fewer than 30,000 or more than 120,000 public chains, plus five with anomalous nucleotide sharing. In TCRdb, the immuneACCESS table is reduced to in-frame sequences with V and J assigned. These tables do not hold every clone; where another copy was compared, an unresolved V gene accounts for under half, and the others remain unexplained. V and J calls and clone size are copied from that table; D and trimming were computed from the DNA. Recorded for this sample are under 150,000 clones; around 78% of them occurred a single time. Roughly 1.8% of the sample belongs to the ten largest clones.

The sample comes from a study of cytomegalovirus exposure and HLA in healthy donors (dated by TCRdb to about 2017). Background for the entire study: According to an earlier analysis of 550 to 700 of the donors, some 180 million T cells yielded over 100 million unique TCR beta sequences and more than 250 Gb of sequence data. Besides the first cohort of 666 subjects, a separate validation cohort made up of over 95 different subjects was used. Donor age, sex, ethnicity and CMV serostatus were collected together with the repertoire data. To predict cytomegalovirus infection status, the study brought together high-throughput TCR immunosequencing, statistical association of individual TCRs with disease status, and machine learning. An early release covering approximately 600 HLA-typed donors comprised approximately 290 gigabases of sequencing data and around 80 million unique TCR sequences. HLA typing covered class I and class II loci at four-digit resolution. To study patterns of TCR occurrence, a later analysis re-analyzed previously published TCR beta repertoires from around 700 donors and added high-resolution HLA genotyping. Using immunosequencing, the study profiled T cell repertoires from fewer than 700 subjects and related those repertoires to cytomegalovirus serostatus. Typing coverage differed by locus: A, B, C, DRB1 and DQB1 were typed in about 629-640 donors, DQA1 in 522, DPA1 in over 600, and DPB1 in just under 490. All discovery cohort repertoires had been generated on a single sequencing platform. Across approximately 400 genotyped donors of the cohort, an average of about 240,000 unique TCR beta nucleotide sequences per donor were sequenced, and approximately 17% of those sequences were non-productive. Among the roughly 400 genotyped donors, approximately 76% belonged to the genetic ancestry cluster associated with self-reported Caucasian donors. Roughly 5 DR-DQ haplotypes were treated as single units for association and clustering because of strong linkage in the cohort. The study aimed to test whether signatures of past pathogen exposure could be identified by cataloging public T cell receptors. To decide whether each TCR beta V gene segment behaved as functional or pseudogenic, an earlier analysis of some 540 of the donors relied on high-throughput TCR beta sequencing. Rather than drawing on any new phenotypic data, the later analysis identified candidate immune exposures from TCR beta sequences and the way those sequences occurred across donors. In a later genetic analysis, genome-wide SNP genotypes for about three fifths of the roughly 670 donors were used, and that subset was treated as a discovery cohort.

In total, roughly 670 healthy bone marrow donors made up the cohort. At the time of sampling, every cohort member was nominally healthy, though immune exposures that went unrecorded were likely present. The donor tested CMV seronegative and was one of the 352 seronegative cohort members. Every donor gave a peripheral blood sample, and the peripheral blood mononuclear cells from that sample were used for TCR beta sequencing. The Qiagen DNeasy Blood Extraction Kit was used to extract genomic DNA from the blood cell samples. General findings and caveats noted by the study authors: A later genetic analysis associated a missense DCLRE1C variant with V-gene and J-gene trimming of TCR beta chains, and an independent cohort replicated the association. For the cohort, immune exposure information was limited to CMV serostatus. Compared with equally common non-associated chains, HLA-associated TCR beta chains in a later analysis were more clonally expanded and had lower generation probabilities. Because HLA typing was missing for some donors at each locus, association tests included only the typed subset. In a later analysis, most CMV-associated TCR beta chains were found to appear HLA-restricted, with HLA associations seemingly driven largely by CMV exposure. A total of 164 TCR beta chains were listed by the study as associated with cytomegalovirus. A further reported finding was that TCR beta sequences accurately predicted the HLA-A and HLA-B alleles for most subjects in the first cohort. Some IMGT-functional V segments, including TRBV6-2 and TRBV6-3, could not be told apart with the 87-base-pair reads, so those segments were excluded. A later analysis found that TCR association rates varied across HLA loci, with DRB1 alleles showing the most associated TCRs and HLA-C alleles the fewest. According to a later analysis, parvovirus B19, influenza, CMV and Epstein-Barr virus appeared linked to several top co-occurrence clusters. Strong co-occurrence of HLA alleles, especially DR and DQ, made assigning TCR associations to individual alleles difficult. A later genetic analysis reported fewer N-insertions in productive TCRs among donors in an Asian-associated ancestry cluster than the roughly 700-donor mean. According to the authors, the approach could potentially be generalized to other disease states and immunological phenotypes. Correlated functional status among segregating V segments might reflect linkage disequilibrium, but an unknown experimental factor could not be ruled out. Presence/absence analyses assumed roughly uniform sequencing depth across donors, an assumption that may not hold. Most TCR sequences were observed very rarely across donors, whereas some public TCRs were present in many individuals. In both the original and validation cohorts, the classifier was reported to diagnose cytomegalovirus status with high specificity and sensitivity. This cohort had only TCR beta chains sequenced, and the lack of alpha or paired-chain data limited which features could be detected. At a false discovery rate of 0.05, a later analysis linked some 17,000 TCR beta sequences to specific HLA alleles. In an earlier analysis of more than 500 of the donors, most TCR beta V segments appeared in productive rearrangements about 87% or about 30% of the time, broadly matching IMGT annotations. Because counts were too low, roughly 16 rarely observed V segments, including chromosome 9 orphons, were left out of the earlier analysis of 587 of the donors. A few of the identified cytomegalovirus-associated TCR beta chains were confirmed in vitro to be specific for cytomegalovirus antigens. A cluster of highly shared sequence variants was judged likely to be a technical artifact of the sequencing pipeline.

In the germline V gene, CDR1 corresponds to MNHNS and CDR2 to SASEGT. The germline V and J ends show losses of 7 bases and 3 bases respectively, and no gene match explains 9 bases of the junction. There are 15 amino acids in the CDR3, from cysteine to phenylalanine inclusive. This entry keeps only the CDR3 DNA: 45 bases, framed from base 1. Here the chain combines TRBV6-1 and TRBJ1-2; TRBD1 fits 9 bases in the junction. The receptor's source is a woman aged 45-59 years in good health and CMV-seronegative. Sequenced input: PBMCs. The DNA is TGTGCCAGCACTCCCCGGACAGGGGTTTACTATGGCTACACCTTC. The encoded protein is CASTPRTGVYYGYTF.